This T cell receptor (beta chain) originates from a study of cytomegalovirus exposure and HLA in healthy donors. Regarding this clone: Its antigen is not known.

Findings and limits, study-wide: A later analysis linked a missense variant in DCLRE1C to the trimming of TCR beta V and J genes.

Germline lookup yields CDR1 LNHDA and CDR2 SQIVND (reference sequence). This CDR3 region has 13 residues. V dropped 5 bases and J dropped 2 bases, with 10 bases sitting between them. The primer mix had 60 Vbeta and 13 Jbeta primers. Libraries were prepared by immunoSEQ multiplex PCR; TCRdb keeps only in-frame clonotypes and omits some of them. In total, the table holds roughly 45,000 clones. This sequence joins TRBV19 and TRBJ2-7, with D perhaps matching TRBD2 (6 bases). This sequence was found in a woman in her 30s in good health and CMV-seronegative. The sample consisted of PBMCs. CDR3 in DNA: TGTGCCAGTAGTTGGGGACTGGCCTACGAGCAGTACTTC. Amino acid sequence: CASSWGLAYEQYF.